This T cell receptor beta chain emerged from a study of T cell repertoires in cytomegalovirus infection. Each CDR3 protein is one row after TCRdb ran MiXCR on the reads. The sample has about 320,000 distinct CDR3 sequences, approximately 9.5% seen once. The CDR3 runs 15 residues. The V end was cut by 7 bases, the J end by 1 base, with 15 bases between. Germline V gene sequence: CDR1 SGHTA, CDR2 FQGNSA. The sample consisted of PBMCs. The J gene is TRBJ2-3, the V gene TRBV7-2; D is ambiguous. The receptor comes from a human donor in good health (CMV status not recorded). Some clones in this sample may be carry-over from other donors' samples. CDR3 sequence: CASTTLSRRTDTQYF. The CDR3 DNA follows: TGTGCCAGCACCACGCTTAGCCGCCGCACAGATACGCAGTATTTT. Drawing the rest from reference TRBV7-2 and TRBJ2-3, the complete variable domain is GAGVSQSPSNKVTEKGKDVELRCDPISGHTALYWYRQSLGQGLEFLIYFQGNSAPDKSGLPSDRFSAERTGGSVSTLTIQRTQQEDSAVYLCASTTLSRRTDTQYFGPGTRLTVL.